The next 26 T cell receptor beta chains were all read from a single sample in a study of cytomegalovirus exposure and HLA in healthy donors. 13 Jbeta primers and 60 Vbeta primers were used for the PCR. Libraries were prepared by immunoSEQ multiplex PCR; TCRdb keeps only in-frame clonotypes and omits some of them. Of 140,000 to 150,000 clones listed, around 70% are singletons. Sequenced material: PBMCs. The receptors were sampled from a man aged 35 to 55 in good health and CMV-seronegative.

This chain links TRBV6-5 with TRBJ2-3, with 10 bases fitting TRBD2. J lost 11 bases, V lost 4 bases, and 9 bases had no gene match. The germline CDR1 and CDR2 sequences are MNHEY and SVGAGI. CDR3 length: 14 residues. The CDR3 spells CASSFQAGGRGQYF. In DNA form, the CDR3 reads TGTGCCAGCAGTTTTCAAGCGGGAGGGCGGGGGCAGTATTTT.

The rearrangement joins TRBV7-6 to TRBJ2-7; 10 bases fit TRBD1. CDR1 and CDR2 from the germline V gene are SGHVS and FNYEAQ. V trimming: 5 bases; J trimming: 6 bases; junction bases outside the gene matches: 7. The CDR3 sequence is 14 residues long. DNA of the CDR3: TGTGCCAGCAGCGACCGGGACAGGGGAAGCGAGCAGTACTTC. As protein: CASSDRDRGSEQYF.

The chain employs TRBV2 and TRBJ2-1, with 13 positions matching TRBD2. CDR1 and CDR2 (germline): SNHLY, FYNNEI. The CDR3 length is 18 residues. V lost 6 bases, J lost 7 bases, and 15 bases stayed unmatched. The CDR3 DNA reads as TGTGCCAGCAGGAAGACTAGCGGGGGGCCGTACAGGGCGAATGAGCAGTTCTTC. Its translation is CASRKTSGGPYRANEQFF.

This clone was counted between two and nine times. This chain joins TRBV6-9 and TRBJ1-2; maybe TRBD1 (5 bases). Germline CDR1 MNHGY, CDR2 SVAAGI. The CDR3 spans 15 residues. V lost 2 bases and J 3 bases, leaving 13 bases between the germline ends. The CDR3, as DNA: TGTGCCAGCAGTTATGGGCAGGGTACGCACTATGGCTACACCTTC. It codes for CASSYGQGTHYGYTF.

DNA of the CDR3: TGTGCCATCACCGGTGATTCCTACGAGCAGTACTTC. Protein sequence: CAITGDSYEQYF. V and J are TRBV10-3 and TRBJ2-7; D is unclear. Germline V gene data show CDR1 as ENHRY and CDR2 as SYGVKD. The CDR3 totals 12 residues. V lost 7 bases to trimming and J lost 1 base, with 8 bases between them.

The chain is built from TRBV5-1 and TRBJ2-3; 14 positions agree with TRBD2. The CDR3 is made up of 18 amino acids. V shed 1 base and J 5 bases; nucleotides not matched to a gene: 9. CDR1 is SGHRS and CDR2 is YFSETQ in the germline V gene. CDR3 in amino acids: CASSLWGTGTSGGDTQYF. As DNA, the CDR3 is TGCGCCAGCAGCTTGTGGGGAACCGGGACTAGCGGGGGAGATACGCAGTATTTT.

This chain joins TRBV2 and TRBJ2-6; possible D gene TRBD1, 5 bases. Germline loops: CDR1 SNHLY, CDR2 FYNNEI. With 7 bases removed from V and 0 bases from J, the gap between germline ends came to 19 bases. This CDR3 comprises 18 residues. The CDR3 region is CASKKKTAQFSGANVLTF. The CDR3 nucleotides are TGTGCCAGCAAGAAAAAGACAGCTCAATTCTCTGGGGCCAACGTCCTGACTTTC.

The chain links TRBV19 to TRBJ1-5, with unresolved D. The V gene lost 3 bases and the J gene lost 5 bases, with 5 bases spanning the gap. The V gene's germline CDR1 is LNHDA and CDR2 SQIVND (reference sequence). The CDR3 sequence is 12 residues long. The CDR3 loop is CASSIADQPQHF. The CDR3 nucleotides read TGTGCCAGTAGTATCGCGGATCAGCCCCAGCATTTT.

CDR3 protein: CASSSVGESYEQYF. CDR3 nucleotide sequence: TGTGCCAGCAGCTCGGTCGGAGAGTCCTACGAGCAGTACTTC. V is TRBV5-4 and J is TRBJ2-7; D call uncertain. The CDR3 length is 14 residues. CDR1 and CDR2 (germline): SGHNT, YYREEE (reference sequence). V shed 3 bases and J shed 1 base, with 11 bases lying between them.

This rearrangement joins TRBV5-4 to TRBJ1-2; 8 nucleotides match TRBD1. CDR3 length: 14 residues. Germline V gives CDR1 SGHNT, CDR2 YYREEE (reference sequence). Trimming removed 2 bases from V and 4 bases from J; junction bases left unmatched: 4. DNA for the CDR3: TGTGCCAGCAGCTTACCGGGACAGGCCTATGGCTACACCTTC. It encodes CASSLPGQAYGYTF.

The gene calls are TRBV10-2 and TRBJ2-5; the D gene is possibly TRBD1 (5 bases). Germline V CDR1 and CDR2: WSHSY, SAAADI. V shed 6 bases and J shed 5 bases, with 13 bases lying between them. This CDR3 contains 13 residues. In DNA, the CDR3 is TGCGCCAGCAGCATAACAGGAAGGGAGACCCAGTACTTC. Its translation is CASSITGRETQYF.

The chain links TRBV10-2 to TRBJ2-7; TRBD1 agrees at 9 bases. Losses at the gene ends were 6 bases for V and 3 bases for J; bases not matched to a gene: 6. The CDR3 has 14 amino acids. Germline V gene data show CDR1 as WSHSY and CDR2 as SAAADI. CDR3 sequence reads: CASRTGTGSYEQYF. The CDR3 DNA follows: TGCGCCAGCAGGACCGGGACAGGGAGCTACGAGCAGTACTTC.

The count of this clone is one. The genes are TRBV9 and TRBJ1-2; 8 bases line up with TRBD1. Germline V gene sequence: CDR1 SGDLS, CDR2 YYNGEE. The CDR3 totals 17 residues. J lost 0 bases, V lost 3 bases, and 10 bases had no gene match. The chain's CDR3 is CASSAQGAGAPNYGYTF. The CDR3 region has the DNA TGTGCCAGCAGCGCCCAGGGGGCGGGGGCCCCTAACTATGGCTACACCTTC.

This sequence joins TRBV7-9 and TRBJ1-2; D perhaps matches TRBD1 (5 bases). The germline CDR1 and CDR2 sequences are SEHNR and FQNEAQ (reference sequence). The CDR3 totals 14 residues. Deletions cut 3 bases from V and 14 bases from J, with 22 bases between. CDR3 coding DNA: TGTGCCAGCAGCTTTGGGCCTTACGGGGGGGGTAAAACCTTC. Translating gives CASSFGPYGGGKTF. Based on the CDR3 plus reference TRBV7-9 and TRBJ1-2, the full variable domain is DTGVSQNPRHKITKRGQNVTFRCDPISEHNRLYWYRQTLGQGPEFLTYFQNEAQLEKSRLLSDRFSAERPKGSFSTLEIQRTEQGDSAMYLCASSFGPYGGGKTFGSGTRLTVV.

This chain connects TRBV9 to TRBJ2-7, with 9 bases fitting TRBD1. J was trimmed by 2 bases and V by 0 bases; bases with no gene match: 3. The CDR3 has 15 amino acids. Germline lookup yields CDR1 SGDLS and CDR2 YYNGEE. CDR3 coding DNA: TGTGCCAGCAGCGTAGGAGGGACAGGGCCCTACGAGCAGTACTTC. It specifies CASSVGGTGPYEQYF. The complete variable domain, with remaining parts taken from reference TRBV9 and TRBJ2-7, reads DSGVTQTPKHLITATGQRVTLRCSPRSGDLSVYWYQQSLDQGLQFLIQYYNGEERAKGNILERFSAQQFPDLHSELNLSSLELGDSALYFCASSVGGTGPYEQYFGPGTRLTVT.

This clone was counted a few times. This chain uses TRBV5-1 with TRBJ2-2; D might be TRBD1 (5 bases). Germline CDR1 is SGHRS and CDR2 is YFSETQ. The CDR3 has 16 amino acids. V shed 0 bases and J shed 3 bases, with 12 bases lying between them. Written as DNA, the CDR3 is TGCGCCAGCAGCTTGGGTCAGGGCGTCGACACCGGGGAGCTGTTTTTT. It yields the protein CASSLGQGVDTGELFF.

The genes are TRBV5-6 and TRBJ1-2, with TRBD1 matching 8 bases. V trimming: 1 base; J trimming: 4 bases; junction bases outside the gene matches: 12. The CDR3 is made up of 17 amino acids. Per germline, CDR1 SGHDT and CDR2 YYEEEE. In DNA, the CDR3 is TGTGCCAGCAGCTTGTTTTTTCTCAGGGGGCCGTTCTATGGCTACACCTTC. Translated, it gives CASSLFFLRGPFYGYTF.

In this sample, this clone turned up once. This chain links TRBV13 with TRBJ2-5, with 8 bases fitting TRBD2. V lost 4 bases and J lost 5; bases outside the gene matches: 9. The CDR3 contains 15 residues. Germline CDR1 PRHDT, CDR2 FYEKMQ (reference sequence). The CDR3 DNA sequence: TGTGCCAGCAGCTACCGGGAGGGCCGACGGGAGACCCAGTACTTC. This codes for CASSYREGRRETQYF. Full variable domain (rest looked up from reference TRBV13 and TRBJ2-5): AAGVIQSPRHLIKEKRETATLKCYPIPRHDTVYWYQQGPGQDPQFLISFYEKMQSDKGSIPDRFSAQQFSDYHSELNMSSLELGDSALYFCASSYREGRRETQYFGPGTRLLVL.

This clone was observed a handful of times. The chain is built from TRBV7-8 and TRBJ2-3; possible D gene TRBD1, 6 bases. The germline CDR1 and CDR2 sequences are SGHVS and FQNEAQ. CDR3 length: 14 residues. Trimming cost V 5 bases and J 4 bases, with 13 bases left between them. DNA of the CDR3: TGTGCCAGCAGCCCACGACAGGCGGCAGATACGCAGTATTTT. This codes for CASSPRQAADTQYF.

This clone showed up just once. The chain links TRBV5-1 to TRBJ2-4; no firm D call. Per germline, CDR1 SGHRS and CDR2 YFSETQ. Deletions cut 0 bases from V and 5 bases from J, with 9 bases between. The CDR3 contains 14 residues. The CDR3 loop reads CASSLVGQENIQYF. The CDR3 DNA follows: TGCGCCAGCAGCTTGGTTGGTCAGGAAAACATTCAGTACTTC. The variable domain in full, with the rest retrieved from reference TRBV5-1 and TRBJ2-4, is KAGVTQTPRYLIKTRGQQVTLSCSPISGHRSVSWYQQTPGQGLQFLFEYFSETQRNKGNFPGRFSGRQFSNSRSEMNVSTLELGDSALYLCASSLVGQENIQYFGAGTRLSVL.

This clone occurred once. This chain uses TRBV5-6 with TRBJ1-2; 7 bases align to TRBD1. Unmatched junction bases numbered 6, after V lost 3 bases and J lost 7 bases. The length of the CDR3 is 13 residues. Germline-derived CDR1 and CDR2 are SGHDT and YYEEEE. CDR3 bases: TGTGCCAGCAGCTGGACAGGTTCTCGTGGCTACACCTTC. Amino acids: CASSWTGSRGYTF.

This chain joins TRBV2 and TRBJ1-1, with 10 bases aligning to TRBD1. There are 15 residues in the CDR3. The trim removed 7 bases at V and 4 bases at J, leaving 9 bases unmatched. Germline V CDR1 and CDR2: SNHLY, FYNNEI. The CDR3, as DNA: TGTGCCAGCACCCCTCTGGGACAGGGGAGCACTGAAGCTTTCTTT. It yields the protein CASTPLGQGSTEAFF. Complete variable domain (other parts from reference TRBV2 and TRBJ1-1): EPEVTQTPSHQVTQMGQEVILRCVPISNHLYFYWYRQILGQKVEFLVSFYNNEISEKSEIFDDQFSVERPDGSNFTLKIRSTKLEDSAMYFCASTPLGQGSTEAFFGQGTRLTVV.

The chain combines TRBV6-5 with TRBJ2-7; weak D call: TRBD1 (6 bases). V lost 0 bases and J lost 2, with 14 bases in between. The CDR3 spans 16 residues. Germline V gene sequence: CDR1 MNHEY, CDR2 SVGAGI. DNA for the CDR3: TGTGCCAGCAGTTACTCGACCGGGACAAGGACCTACGAGCAGTACTTC. Translating gives CASSYSTGTRTYEQYF.

J is TRBJ1-2 and V is TRBV15, with TRBD1 identical over 7 bases. V dropped 0 bases and J dropped 8; count of bases not matched to a gene: 9. In germline, CDR1 is LNHNV, CDR2 YYDKDF (reference sequence). The CDR3 totals 15 residues. CDR3 sequence (DNA): TGTGCCACCAGCAGAGATAAACAGGGGCCCGAGGGCTACACCTTC. This codes for CATSRDKQGPEGYTF.

CDR3 sequence reads: CASRSTEGRNEQFF. In DNA, the CDR3 is TGTGCCAGCAGATCCACGGAGGGCCGCAATGAGCAGTTCTTC. This chain connects TRBV7-9 to TRBJ2-1; tentatively, D is TRBD2 (6 bases). Trimming pared 6 bases from V and 6 bases from J, leaving 15 bases between. The CDR3 spans 14 residues. Germline V gives CDR1 SEHNR, CDR2 FQNEAQ (reference sequence).

V is TRBV2 and J is TRBJ2-1; D uncertain. From germline, CDR1 is SNHLY and CDR2 FYNNEI. The germline V and J ends were trimmed by 7 bases and 9 bases, with 7 bases remaining between them. This CDR3 spans 10 amino acids. The CDR3 sequence: CASKAGEQFF. The CDR3 DNA follows: TGTGCCAGCAAGGCAGGTGAGCAGTTCTTC.